This T cell receptor beta chain was recovered during a study of control samples from healthy donors and cancer patients. Data came from immunoSEQ multiplex PCR; TCRdb stores just in-frame clones and leaves some out. The sample lists some 130,000 clones, over 85% occurring once. Germline CDR1 reads KGHSH; CDR2 reads LQKENI. The CDR3 spans 14 residues. Trimming removed 2 bases at V and 2 bases at J, with 9 bases between. The clonotype comes from a man younger than 40 in good health. The chain employs TRBV18 and TRBJ1-1; D is undetermined. The source material was blood. The CDR3 sequence is CASSPFKGNTEAFF. The CDR3 DNA follows: TGTGCCAGCTCACCATTCAAGGGAAACACTGAAGCTTTCTTT.